This passage covers 15 T cell receptor beta chains from one sample sequenced in a study of blood T cell repertoires in COVID-19. Assay used: immunoSEQ multiplex PCR; TCRdb lists only in-frame clones, some missing. In the table there are hundreds of thousands of clones, roughly 92% of which are singletons. The sequenced sample consisted of peripheral blood. The receptor source for this set is a man aged 55-75 years with COVID-19, enrolled during active disease.

This clone was recorded once. The V and J genes are TRBV9 and TRBJ2-7, with TRBD1 identical over 11 bases. The V and J ends lost 3 bases and 4 bases, in that order; junction bases with no gene match: 6. The CDR3 totals 15 residues. Germline V gene sequence: CDR1 SGDLS, CDR2 YYNGEE. CDR3 loop: CASSAGTGGLYEQYF. The CDR3 DNA follows: TGTGCCAGCAGCGCCGGGACAGGGGGTCTATACGAGCAGTACTTC.

CDR3 DNA: TGTGCCAGCAGCCCTACACGGAGGGGCTACACCTTC. It yields the protein CASSPTRRGYTF. The rearrangement joins TRBV7-9 to TRBJ1-2, with D unclear. The ends were cut back, 5 bases at V and 8 bases at J, with 12 bases in the middle. This CDR3 is built from 12 residues. Germline lookup yields CDR1 SEHNR and CDR2 FQNEAQ (reference sequence).

V gene TRBV9 combines with J gene TRBJ2-5; 7 nucleotides match TRBD2. Looked up from germline, CDR1 is SGDLS and CDR2 is YYNGEE. After removal of 0 bases from V and 1 base from J, the junction contained 9 bases not matched to a gene. There are 17 residues in the CDR3. The DNA of the CDR3 is TGTGCCAGCAGCGTAGGGGACTATCGCGTCATCCAAGAGACCCAGTACTTC. Translating it yields CASSVGDYRVIQETQYF.

The chain carries TRBV24-1 and TRBJ2-1; 14 nucleotides match TRBD2. Germline CDR1 KGHDR, CDR2 SFDVKD. The CDR3 extends over 19 amino acids. J gave up 0 bases and V 4 bases, and 7 bases lay outside the gene matches. This CDR3 is CATSDPGLAGESSYNEQFF. The DNA of the CDR3 is TGTGCCACCAGTGACCCGGGACTAGCGGGGGAGAGCTCCTACAATGAGCAGTTCTTC.

The genes are TRBV2 and TRBJ2-2, with D unclear. This CDR3 has 12 amino acids. The germline V gene has CDR1 SNHLY and CDR2 FYNNEI. V gave up 3 bases and J gave up 3 bases, with 2 bases separating them. CDR3 sequence: CASSDDTGELFF. CDR3 DNA: TGTGCCAGCAGTGACGACACCGGGGAGCTGTTTTTT.

V usage is TRBV7-9 and J usage is TRBJ1-2; 9 nucleotides agree with TRBD1. V trimming: 4 bases; J trimming: 7 bases; junction bases outside the gene matches: 4. This CDR3 comprises 13 residues. Per germline, CDR1 SEHNR and CDR2 FQNEAQ (reference sequence). This CDR3 is CASSYTGGSGYTF. DNA of the CDR3: TGTGCCAGCAGCTATACAGGGGGCTCTGGCTACACCTTC. The variable domain in full, completed from reference TRBV7-9 and TRBJ1-2, reads DTGVSQNPRHKITKRGQNVTFRCDPISEHNRLYWYRQTLGQGPEFLTYFQNEAQLEKSRLLSDRFSAERPKGSFSTLEIQRTEQGDSAMYLCASSYTGGSGYTFGSGTRLTVV.

The V gene is TRBV5-1, the J gene TRBJ1-6; 10 nucleotides align to TRBD1. Germline assignment: CDR1 SGHRS and CDR2 YFSETQ. Losses at the gene ends were 4 bases for V and 9 bases for J; bases not matched to a gene: 10. The CDR3 loop spans 16 amino acids. CDR3 sequence reads: CASSINPGQGSSPLHF. In DNA, the CDR3 is TGCGCCAGCAGCATAAACCCGGGACAGGGGTCTTCACCCCTCCACTTT.

This chain uses TRBV6-6 with TRBJ1-1, with D possibly TRBD1 on 5 matching bases. Germline V gene data show CDR1 as MNHNY and CDR2 as SVGAGI (reference sequence). Trimming stripped 6 bases from V and 5 bases from J, with 13 bases between. CDR3 size: 13 residues. CDR3 amino acids: CASSGRVRTEAFF. The CDR3 bases are TGTGCCAGCAGCGGCAGGGTACGGACTGAAGCTTTCTTT.

This chain joins TRBV6-1 and TRBJ2-3; 8 nucleotides agree with TRBD2. V trimming: 4 bases; J trimming: 2 bases; junction bases outside the gene matches: 8. The CDR3 is 16 amino acids. Germline V gene data show CDR1 as MNHNS and CDR2 as SASEGT. The CDR3 sequence is CASSASGGPPTDTQYF. In nucleotides, the CDR3 is TGTGCCAGCAGTGCGAGCGGGGGCCCCCCCACAGATACGCAGTATTTT.

The gene calls are TRBV3-1 (or the pseudogene TRBV3-2) and TRBJ1-2, with 8 bases aligning to TRBD1. With 4 bases clipped from V and 8 bases from J, the junction kept 12 bases outside the gene matches. From germline, CDR1 is LGHDT and CDR2 YNNKEL (reference sequence). The length of the CDR3 is 15 residues. CDR3 in amino acids: CASSRPGGSGKGYTF. The CDR3 nucleotides are TGTGCCAGCAGCCGGCCAGGGGGCTCTGGGAAAGGCTACACCTTC.

CDR3 region: CAWSLKGPEAFF. The CDR3 DNA sequence: TGTGCCTGGAGTCTCAAGGGGCCTGAAGCTTTCTTT. J is TRBJ1-1 and V is TRBV30, with a tentative D call TRBD1 (5 bases). Germline V gene lookup returns CDR1 GTSNPN and CDR2 SVGIG (reference sequence). Trimming took off 2 bases at V and 6 bases at J, with 10 bases between the two ends. The length of the CDR3 is 12 residues.

The genes are TRBV6-5 and TRBJ2-7; the D gene is possibly TRBD1 (5 bases). The V gene lost 2 bases and the J gene lost 6 bases, with 20 bases spanning the gap. The CDR3 spans 16 residues. Germline V gives CDR1 MNHEY, CDR2 SVGAGI. CDR3 sequence (DNA): TGTGCCAGCAGTTACGAAAATTCCCAGGGATCGGGCGAGCAGTACTTC. Its protein product is CASSYENSQGSGEQYF.

The chain uses TRBV5-1 and TRBJ2-5; perhaps TRBD2 as D (5 bases). The CDR3 is 13 amino acids. Trimming left V 0 bases short and J 4 bases short, with 7 bases between. Germline CDR1 SGHRS, CDR2 YFSETQ. DNA of the CDR3: TGCGCCAGCAGCTTGGAAGGACTAGAGACCCAGTACTTC. Amino acid sequence: CASSLEGLETQYF. Looking up the rest from reference TRBV5-1 and TRBJ2-5 gives the full variable domain: KAGVTQTPRYLIKTRGQQVTLSCSPISGHRSVSWYQQTPGQGLQFLFEYFSETQRNKGNFPGRFSGRQFSNSRSEMNVSTLELGDSALYLCASSLEGLETQYFGPGTRLLVL.

V is TRBV28 and J is TRBJ2-3; the D gene is possibly TRBD2 (6 bases). This CDR3 has 12 amino acids. From germline, CDR1 is MDHEN and CDR2 SYDVKM. V was pared by 10 bases and J by 5 bases, with 13 bases between. The CDR3 sequence: CATHGSGDTQYF. CDR3 coding DNA: TGTGCCACCCACGGGAGTGGAGATACGCAGTATTTT.

J is TRBJ1-1 and V is TRBV7-9, with D tentatively TRBD1 (5 bases). From germline, CDR1 is SEHNR and CDR2 FQNEAQ (reference sequence). V was trimmed by 3 bases and J by 3 bases, leaving 8 bases between them. The CDR3 sequence is 13 residues long. The CDR3 bases are TGTGCCAGCAGCTTTGACAGCTACACTGAAGCTTTCTTT. Its protein product is CASSFDSYTEAFF.